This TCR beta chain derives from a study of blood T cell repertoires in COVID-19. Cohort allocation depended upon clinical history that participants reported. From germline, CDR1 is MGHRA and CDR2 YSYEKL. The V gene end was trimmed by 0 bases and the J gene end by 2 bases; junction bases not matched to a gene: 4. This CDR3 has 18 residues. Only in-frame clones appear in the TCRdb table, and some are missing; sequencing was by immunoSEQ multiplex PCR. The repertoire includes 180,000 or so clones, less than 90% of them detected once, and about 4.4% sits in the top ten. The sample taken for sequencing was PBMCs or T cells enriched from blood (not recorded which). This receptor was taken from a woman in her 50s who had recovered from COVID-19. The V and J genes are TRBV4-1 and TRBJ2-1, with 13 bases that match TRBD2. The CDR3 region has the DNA TGCGCCAGCAGCCAAGACCCCGGGACTAGCGGGACCTACAATGAGCAGTTCTTC. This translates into CASSQDPGTSGTYNEQFF.